Each of the 22 T cell receptor beta chains below was sequenced from the same sample in a study of T cell responses to AZD1222 COVID-19 vaccine (dated by TCRdb to 2020 to 2023). This specimen's time point label, interpreted: baseline before first vaccination. Receptor amplification or capture employed the immunoSEQ multiplex PCR assay. The source is immuneACCESS, and TCRdb retained only in-frame sequences with V and J called. Part of the clones is not carried over; for the studies checked, unresolved V genes explain less than half of this, and the remainder is unexplained. The sample yields fewer than 200,000 clones; over 85% were counted once. 2.6% of the sample lies in the top ten. The input for sequencing was peripheral blood, taken on day 0 of AZD1222 vaccination. The receptors were gathered from an adult in good health.

The chain carries TRBV4-1 and TRBJ2-7; D is undetermined. CDR1 MGHRA and CDR2 YSYEKL come from the germline V gene. V shed 5 bases and J shed 3 bases, with 11 bases lying between them. The CDR3 has 13 residues. DNA for the CDR3: TGCGCCAGCAGCACTACAAGCTTCTACGAGCAGTACTTC. Protein product: CASSTTSFYEQYF.

This sequence joins TRBV11-3 and TRBJ2-1, with 9 bases identical to TRBD2. The trim removed 3 bases at V and 6 bases at J, leaving 9 bases unmatched. The CDR3 loop spans 16 amino acids. The germline CDR1 and CDR2 sequences are SGHNT and YENEEA. CDR3: CASSLREPSGTNEQFF. DNA of the CDR3: TGTGCCAGCAGCTTGAGGGAGCCTAGCGGGACCAATGAGCAGTTCTTC.

A note on this clone: One end of the junction is discordant with germline, which a read error may explain. The DNA for the CDR3 is TGTGCCAGCAGTGATATGGTATCCGCCTTTTACTTC. Translation gives CASSDMVSAFYF. V gene TRBV6-1 combines with J gene TRBJ1-2; D is unclear. CDR1 and CDR2 (germline): MNHNS, SASEGT. This CDR3 has 12 amino acids.

This chain joins TRBV27 and TRBJ2-6; tentatively, D is TRBD1 or TRBD2 (5 bases each). Germline V gene lookup returns CDR1 MNHEY and CDR2 SMNVEV (reference sequence). This CDR3 has 16 amino acids. V lost 5 bases and J 0 bases, leaving 11 bases between the germline ends. In DNA form, the CDR3 reads TGTGCCAGCAGTCCGGGACCTCCCTCTGGGGCCAACGTCCTGACTTTC. Translated: CASSPGPPSGANVLTF.

This sequence joins TRBV11-3 and TRBJ2-2; D assignment may be TRBD1 or TRBD2 (5 bases each). The CDR3 loop spans 16 amino acids. Trimming left V 6 bases short and J 4 bases short, with 18 bases between. Germline CDR1 SGHNT, CDR2 YENEEA. DNA of the CDR3: TGTGCCAGCAGTGGGTACGGGGCCCTGGGCACCGGGGAGCTGTTTTTT. The encoded protein is CASSGYGALGTGELFF.

The chain links TRBV5-1 to TRBJ1-5; no clear D. Trimming took 0 bases from V and 3 from J, leaving 10 bases between them. The CDR3 spans 15 residues. The germline gives CDR1 SGHRS, CDR2 YFSETQ. CDR3 residues: CASSLGGQTNQPQHF. CDR3 nucleotide sequence: TGCGCCAGCAGCTTGGGCGGGCAGACCAATCAGCCCCAGCATTTT.

This rearrangement joins TRBV25-1 to TRBJ2-1, with 7 nucleotides matching TRBD2. The CDR3 covers 17 residues. CDR1 and CDR2 (germline): MGHDK, SYGVNS. The V gene end was trimmed by 4 bases and the J gene end by 1 base; junction bases not matched to a gene: 10. The CDR3 loop is CASSGGAGTGSYNEQFF. CDR3 in DNA: TGTGCCAGCAGTGGGGGAGCGGGGACGGGGTCCTACAATGAGCAGTTCTTC.

V and J are TRBV7-8 and TRBJ2-3, with TRBD2 matching 9 bases. The CDR3 extends over 18 amino acids. Unmatched junction bases numbered 14, after V lost 3 bases and J lost 4 bases. The V gene's germline CDR1 is SGHVS and CDR2 FQNEAQ. The DNA for the CDR3 is TGTGCCAGCAGCTTTGGGTCGGTTAGCGGGAGCCCTGCAGATACGCAGTATTTT. It yields the protein CASSFGSVSGSPADTQYF.

The chain joins TRBV12-3 or TRBV12-4 to TRBJ2-1; D might be TRBD2 (5 bases). V lost 6 bases and J lost 2, with 8 bases in between. The length of the CDR3 is 13 residues. The chain's CDR3 is CASRLGTYNEQFF. The DNA of the CDR3 is TGTGCCAGCAGACTAGGGACCTACAATGAGCAGTTCTTC.

The V and J genes are TRBV4-2 and TRBJ1-1; no clear D gene. Germline V lookup: CDR1 LGHNA, CDR2 YNFKEQ. V was shortened by 8 bases and J by 1 base, with 17 bases between the two germline ends. The CDR3 sequence is 15 residues long. CDR3: CASQDAWGTNTEAFF. CDR3 nucleotide sequence: TGTGCCAGCCAAGACGCGTGGGGTACGAACACTGAAGCTTTCTTT.

The chain has TRBV15 and TRBJ2-7; D is perhaps TRBD1 or TRBD2 (5 bases each). V dropped 0 bases and J dropped 2 bases, with 11 bases sitting between them. CDR1 and CDR2 (germline): LNHNV, YYDKDF (reference sequence). The CDR3 has 15 amino acids. CDR3 DNA: TGTGCCACCAGCAGAGATGAGGGGTCCCCCTACGAGCAGTACTTC. Translating gives CATSRDEGSPYEQYF.

This chain links TRBV10-2 with TRBJ2-2; no firm D call. Trimming removed 1 base at V and 1 base at J, with 7 bases between. CDR1 and CDR2 (germline): WSHSY, SAAADI. The CDR3 contains 15 residues. CDR3 region: CASSEFWQNTGELFF. CDR3 nucleotide sequence: TGCGCCAGCAGTGAGTTTTGGCAGAACACCGGGGAGCTGTTTTTT.

The chain employs TRBV27 and TRBJ2-2; no definite D call. V was cut by 5 bases and J by 7 bases, with 8 bases left in between. Germline CDR1 reads MNHEY; CDR2 reads SMNVEV (reference sequence). The CDR3 consists of 12 residues. This CDR3 reads CASSLRIGELFF. Written as DNA, the CDR3 is TGTGCCAGCAGTCTAAGAATCGGGGAGCTGTTTTTT.

CDR3 nucleotide sequence: TGTGCCAGCAGTCCGGACACCGGGGAGCTGTTTTTT. As protein: CASSPDTGELFF. The chain joins TRBV5-4 to TRBJ2-2; no clear D. CDR3 length: 12 residues. In germline, CDR1 is SGHNT, CDR2 YYREEE (reference sequence). V was shortened by 5 bases and J by 3 bases, with 5 bases between the two germline ends.

J is TRBJ1-2 and V is TRBV6-4; 8 bases match TRBD1. Trimming took 3 bases from V and 8 from J; bases not matched to a gene: 11. This CDR3 has 15 amino acids. CDR1 is MRHNA and CDR2 is SNTAGT in the germline V gene. CDR3 sequence reads: CASSEGQGGSEGYTF. The CDR3 nucleotides read TGTGCCAGCAGTGAAGGACAGGGAGGCTCCGAGGGCTACACCTTC.

This clone was observed a single time. This chain connects TRBV18 to TRBJ2-7; D not resolved. The CDR3 covers 12 residues. Germline V lookup: CDR1 KGHSH, CDR2 LQKENI. The V end was cut by 2 bases, the J end by 6 bases, with 8 bases between. CDR3 protein: CASSPEVGEQYF. The CDR3 bases are TGTGCCAGCTCACCAGAGGTTGGCGAGCAGTACTTC.

V gene TRBV5-1 combines with J gene TRBJ1-1; D gene ambiguous. The CDR3 runs to 14 residues. Between the trimmed V and J ends, which lost 3 bases and 0 bases, there was a span of 9 bases. The germline gives CDR1 SGHRS, CDR2 YFSETQ. In nucleotides, the CDR3 is TGCGCCAGCAGCTATGAACAGTTGAACACTGAAGCTTTCTTT. Protein: CASSYEQLNTEAFF.

The chain carries TRBV7-9 and TRBJ2-5; 9 bases align to TRBD2. The CDR3 contains 17 residues. The germline CDR1 and CDR2 sequences are SEHNR and FQNEAQ (reference sequence). J gave up 1 base and V 2 bases, and 8 bases lay outside the gene matches. In DNA, the CDR3 is TGTGCCAGCAGCTTAATGCCTAGCGGGATAGGCCAAGAGACCCAGTACTTC. As protein: CASSLMPSGIGQETQYF.

The rearrangement joins TRBV18 to TRBJ1-1, with a weak D call TRBD1 (5 bases). V lost 6 bases and J 1 base, leaving 9 bases between the germline ends. Germline V CDR1 and CDR2: KGHSH, LQKENI. This CDR3 comprises 13 residues. The CDR3 coding sequence is TGTGCCAGCTCCCTCGACAGGAACACTGAAGCTTTCTTT. Translated: CASSLDRNTEAFF.

V usage is TRBV6-5 and J usage is TRBJ2-2; TRBD1 agrees at 8 bases. CDR1 MNHEY and CDR2 SVGAGI come from the germline V gene. This CDR3 has 15 amino acids. After removal of 2 bases from V and 4 bases from J, the junction contained 3 bases not matched to a gene. The DNA for the CDR3 is TGTGCCAGCAGTTACGGGACAGGCATCACCGGGGAGCTGTTTTTT. This encodes CASSYGTGITGELFF.

This clone was recorded a few times. This chain links TRBV7-9 with TRBJ1-5; D is uncertain. CDR3 length: 12 amino acids. From germline, CDR1 is SEHNR and CDR2 FQNEAQ (reference sequence). The V end lost 3 bases, the J end lost 6 bases, and 6 bases lay between the germline ends. The DNA for the CDR3 is TGTGCCAGCAGCTTGGGCCTTCAGCCCCAGCATTTT. Residues: CASSLGLQPQHF.

The chain carries TRBV6-5 and TRBJ2-6, with D unclear. Germline V gene sequence: CDR1 MNHEY, CDR2 SVGAGI. V lost 4 bases, J lost 0 bases, and 10 bases lay in between. This CDR3 contains 16 residues. CDR3 protein: CASSSPLSSGANVLTF. The CDR3 DNA reads TGTGCCAGCAGTTCCCCTTTGAGCTCTGGGGCCAACGTCCTGACTTTC.